This T cell receptor (beta chain) was sequenced during a study of cytomegalovirus exposure and HLA in healthy donors. Study outcomes and limitations: Donors belonging to an Asian-associated ancestry cluster reportedly showed fewer N-insertions in productive TCRs than the approximately 640-donor mean, according to what a later analysis found.

This clone was recorded a few times. Its cognate antigen is unknown. With 6 bases clipped from V and 6 bases from J, the junction kept 6 bases outside the gene matches. The CDR3 sequence is 14 residues long. The germline CDR1 and CDR2 sequences are LNHDA and SQIVND (reference sequence). The PCR used 60 Vbeta and 13 Jbeta primers. Measured with immunoSEQ multiplex PCR; TCRdb has only the in-frame clones, and not every one. The data hold approximately 140,000 clones, with roughly four fifths observed a single time. Sample: PBMCs. The V call is TRBV19, the J call TRBJ2-7; 12 bases map to TRBD1. The clonotype comes from a man in his late teens or twenties in good health and CMV-seropositive. The CDR3 nucleotides are TGTGCCAGTAGCAGCGGGACAGGGGGCTCCGAGCAGTACTTC. This sequence encodes CASSSGTGGSEQYF. The full variable domain, rest sourced from reference TRBV19 and TRBJ2-7, is DGGITQSPKYLFRKEGQNVTLSCEQNLNHDAMYWYRQDPGQGLRLIYYSQIVNDFQKGDIAEGYSVSREKKESFPLTVTSAQKNPTAFYLCASSSGTGGSEQYFGPGTRLTVT.